This TCR beta chain was captured in a study of blood T cell repertoires in COVID-19. Across the study: From T cells, B-cell-depleted T cells, or PBMCs came the material, which was cDNA or gDNA.

The table came from immunoSEQ multiplex PCR; TCRdb's copy has only in-frame clones and leaves some out. The table has 55,000 to 80,000 clones, approximately 87% seen once; the top ten hold around 1.2%. CDR3 size: 15 residues. The V and J ends lost 1 base and 4 bases respectively, with 13 bases between them. CDR1 is SGHAT, CDR2 FQNNGV, per germline. The sample consisted of peripheral blood. The chain is built from TRBV11-2 and TRBJ1-2; the D is unclear. This TCR derives from an older woman with acute or convalescent COVID-19. This chain's CDR3 is CASSLGGLKIYGYTF. The CDR3 bases are TGTGCCAGCAGCTTAGGCGGGCTGAAGATCTATGGCTACACCTTC.